The 8 T cell receptor beta chains reported below all come from one sample, sequenced in a study of PD-1 blockade in classical Hodgkin lymphoma. Every patient experienced relapse after autologous stem cell transplantation, and brentuximab vedotin exposure varied. Magnetic negative selection was used to purify CD4+ T cells from PBMCs that had been thawed. The assay was immunoSEQ multiplex PCR, and TCRdb's table has in-frame clones only and misses some. Of over 30,000 clones in the sample, 75% to 95% were seen once. The sequencing used CD4+ T cells from blood, collected at baseline. Receptors originate from a human donor with classical Hodgkin lymphoma.

With respect to this clone: A junction end diverges from the germline sequence, so it may reflect a read error. V is TRBV4-1 and J is TRBJ2-7; the D is unclear. The germline CDR1 and CDR2 sequences are MGHRA and YSYEKL. CDR3 size: 11 residues. The CDR3 protein is CASSQTDERYF. CDR3 sequence (DNA): TGCGCCAGCAGCCAAACAGATGAGCGGTACTTC.

The chain links TRBV5-5 to TRBJ1-1; D is ambiguous. Germline assignment: CDR1 SGHKS and CDR2 YYEKEE (reference sequence). The CDR3 loop spans 16 amino acids. V was clipped by 4 bases and J by 0 bases, with 16 bases between them. CDR3 loop: CASSPPLGIVNTEAFF. As DNA, the CDR3 is TGTGCCAGCAGCCCCCCTCTGGGGATCGTGAACACTGAAGCTTTCTTT. The full variable domain, its missing parts supplied by reference TRBV5-5 and TRBJ1-1, is DAGVTQSPTHLIKTRGQQVTLRCSPISGHKSVSWYQQVLGQGPQFIFQYYEKEERGRGNFPDRFSARQFPNYSSELNVNALLLGDSALYLCASSPPLGIVNTEAFFGQGTRLTVV.

V is TRBV25-1 and J is TRBJ1-2; D gene uncertain. Germline-derived CDR1 and CDR2 are MGHDK and SYGVNS. The CDR3 extends over 14 amino acids. The germline V and J ends were trimmed by 7 bases and 8 bases, with 20 bases remaining between them. The CDR3 loop reads CASTGLLAAGGYTF. The CDR3 DNA sequence: TGTGCCAGCACTGGTCTCCTGGCAGCTGGGGGCTACACCTTC.

The V and J genes are TRBV11-2 and TRBJ1-3, with 7 bases matching TRBD1. V lost 4 bases, J lost 1 base, and 10 bases stayed unmatched. The germline V gene has CDR1 SGHAT and CDR2 FQNNGV. The CDR3 runs to 17 residues. As DNA, the CDR3 is TGTGCCAGCAGCTCATGGACAGGAGGGGTATCTGGAAACACCATATATTTT. Protein product: CASSSWTGGVSGNTIYF.

This rearrangement joins TRBV14 to TRBJ2-7; D unclear. V shed 3 bases and J shed 7 bases, with 19 bases lying between them. Germline V gene data show CDR1 as SGHDN and CDR2 as FVKESK. The CDR3 is 15 residues long. In DNA, the CDR3 is TGTGCCAGCAGCCAGCAACACCCAACCAAGTGGGAGCAGTACTTC. It codes for CASSQQHPTKWEQYF.

A few counts support this clone. The chain recombines TRBV7-9 with TRBJ2-5, with 10 nucleotides matching TRBD1. With 6 bases clipped from V and 3 bases from J, the junction kept 4 bases outside the gene matches. The CDR3 is 14 residues long. Germline assignment: CDR1 SEHNR and CDR2 FQNEAQ (reference sequence). CDR3 sequence reads: CASRRQGAKETQYF. Here the CDR3 DNA reads TGTGCCAGCAGGCGACAGGGGGCGAAAGAGACCCAGTACTTC.

Only one count was recorded for this clone. The J gene is TRBJ2-7, the V gene TRBV6-6; D not certain. V was shortened by 0 bases and J by 3 bases, with 12 bases between the two germline ends. CDR3 length equals 15 residues. Per the germline V gene, CDR1 is MNHNY and CDR2 is SVGAGI (reference sequence). The CDR3 spells CASSYSSQHSYEQYF. Here the CDR3 DNA reads TGTGCCAGCAGTTACTCGAGTCAACACAGCTACGAGCAGTACTTC.

The V and J genes are TRBV10-3 and TRBJ2-5; 8 positions agree with TRBD2. The germline V gene encodes CDR1 ENHRY and CDR2 SYGVKD. The length of the CDR3 is 14 residues. Unmatched junction bases numbered 7, after V lost 6 bases and J lost 4 bases. The CDR3 here is CAIRRAGEGETQYF. CDR3 in DNA: TGTGCCATCAGAAGAGCGGGAGAGGGAGAGACCCAGTACTTC.